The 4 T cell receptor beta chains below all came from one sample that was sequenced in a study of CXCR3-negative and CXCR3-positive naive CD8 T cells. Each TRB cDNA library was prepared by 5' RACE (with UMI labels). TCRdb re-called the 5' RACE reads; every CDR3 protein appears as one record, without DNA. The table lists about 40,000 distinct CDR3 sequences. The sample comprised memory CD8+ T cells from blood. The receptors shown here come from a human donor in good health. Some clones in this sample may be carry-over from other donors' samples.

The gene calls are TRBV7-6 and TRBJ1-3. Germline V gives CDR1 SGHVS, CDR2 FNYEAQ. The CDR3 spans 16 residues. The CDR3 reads CASSLGSSRGGNTIYF.

The CDR3 protein is CSVLRNGDYSDTQYF. The genes are TRBV29-1 and TRBJ2-3; TCRdb names TRBD2, which stays unverified in the absence of DNA. The V gene's germline CDR1 is SQVTM and CDR2 ANQGSEA. The CDR3 is made up of 15 amino acids.

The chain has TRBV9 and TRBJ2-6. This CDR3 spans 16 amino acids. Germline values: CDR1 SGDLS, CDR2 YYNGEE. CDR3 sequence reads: CASSVGALSGANVLTF.

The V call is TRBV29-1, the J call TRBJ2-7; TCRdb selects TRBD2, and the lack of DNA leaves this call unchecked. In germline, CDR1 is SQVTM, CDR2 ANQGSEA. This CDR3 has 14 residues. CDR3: CSVSGTSGSYEQYF.